Below are 22 T cell receptor beta chains sequenced from a single sample in a study of T cell responses to AZD1222 COVID-19 vaccine. The data were produced by immunoSEQ multiplex PCR, yet TCRdb's version contains in-frame clones alone and is incomplete. This sample has about 110,000 clones, with roughly 90% found just once. This specimen consisted of peripheral blood, obtained on day 0 of AZD1222 vaccination. These TCRs come from an adult in good health.

V is TRBV28 and J is TRBJ1-1, with 10 bases identical to TRBD1. The length of the CDR3 is 15 residues. Germline CDR1 MDHEN, CDR2 SYDVKM. V trimming: 1 base; J trimming: 5 bases; junction bases outside the gene matches: 4. CDR3 region: CASSLLDRGGTEAFF. The CDR3 region has the DNA TGTGCCAGCAGTTTATTGGACAGGGGGGGTACTGAAGCTTTCTTT.

This clone has only one observation. The rearrangement joins TRBV7-9 to TRBJ1-5; maybe TRBD1 (5 bases). Trimming shortened V by 1 base and J by 9 bases, and 10 bases separated the two germline ends. CDR1 SEHNR and CDR2 FQNEAQ come from the germline V gene (reference sequence). The CDR3 covers 13 residues. The CDR3 loop reads CASSLDLQGPQHF. CDR3 coding DNA: TGTGCCAGCAGCTTAGATCTTCAGGGGCCCCAGCATTTT. Based on the CDR3 plus reference TRBV7-9 and TRBJ1-5, the full variable domain is DTGVSQNPRHKITKRGQNVTFRCDPISEHNRLYWYRQTLGQGPEFLTYFQNEAQLEKSRLLSDRFSAERPKGSFSTLEIQRTEQGDSAMYLCASSLDLQGPQHFGDGTRLSIL.

The chain has TRBV4-1 and TRBJ1-3; D call uncertain. V was trimmed by 1 base and J by 0 bases, leaving 7 bases between them. CDR3 size: 15 residues. Germline values: CDR1 MGHRA, CDR2 YSYEKL. CDR3: CASSQGGSSGNTIYF. CDR3 DNA sequence: TGCGCCAGCAGCCAAGGTGGGAGCTCTGGAAACACCATATATTTT.

This clone appeared once. The CDR3 loop is CASSLEYGPYEQYF. The CDR3, as DNA: TGTGCCAGCAGCTTGGAGTACGGGCCCTACGAGCAGTACTTC. The genes are TRBV5-4 and TRBJ2-7; D is ambiguous. V shed 0 bases and J shed 2 bases, with 9 bases lying between them. CDR3 length: 14 amino acids. Per germline, CDR1 SGHNT and CDR2 YYREEE (reference sequence). The whole variable domain, filled in from reference TRBV5-4 and TRBJ2-7, reads ETGVTQSPTHLIKTRGQQVTLRCSSQSGHNTVSWYQQALGQGPQFIFQYYREEENGRGNFPPRFSGLQFPNYSSELNVNALELDDSALYLCASSLEYGPYEQYFGPGTRLTVT.

The chain couples TRBV19 to TRBJ1-5; D is undetermined. V dropped 5 bases and J dropped 0 bases, with 14 bases sitting between them. The germline V gene encodes CDR1 LNHDA and CDR2 SQIVND (reference sequence). This CDR3 has 16 residues. The CDR3 DNA reads TGTGCCAGTAGTTGGGAAGGGCTTAATAGCAATCAGCCCCAGCATTTT. Translating gives CASSWEGLNSNQPQHF.

This chain connects TRBV19 to TRBJ2-1; D not resolved. Germline CDR1 LNHDA, CDR2 SQIVND (reference sequence). CDR3 size: 11 residues. Trimming cost V 6 bases and J 4 bases, with 4 bases left between them. Here the CDR3 DNA reads TGTGCCAGTAGCGAATACAATGAGCAGTTCTTC. It is translated as CASSEYNEQFF.

The V gene is TRBV7-3, the J gene TRBJ1-1; no reliable D call. This CDR3 has 17 residues. V was trimmed by 5 bases and J by 0 bases, leaving 19 bases between them. The germline CDR1 and CDR2 sequences are SGHTA and FQGTGA. The CDR3: CASSHPPESGLNTEAFF. The CDR3 DNA follows: TGTGCCAGCAGCCACCCCCCGGAGTCGGGCCTGAACACTGAAGCTTTCTTT.

The chain links TRBV6-2 or TRBV6-3 to TRBJ2-3, with a possible D match to TRBD1 (6 bases). Germline loops: CDR1 MNHEY, CDR2 SVGEGT. CDR3 length: 15 amino acids. V lost 2 bases, J lost 5 bases, and 14 bases lay in between. The CDR3 coding sequence is TGTGCCAGCAGTTACGGGGGCTTGGGTAGAGATACGCAGTATTTT. This sequence encodes CASSYGGLGRDTQYF.

The CDR3 bases are TGTGCCAGCAGTCCACGGGGACTAGCGGATACCACCGGGGAGCTGTTTTTT. This codes for CASSPRGLADTTGELFF. The V and J genes are TRBV6-6 and TRBJ2-2; 11 nucleotides agree with TRBD2. Germline V gives CDR1 MNHNY, CDR2 SVGAGI (reference sequence). CDR3 length: 17 residues. Trimming took 5 bases from V and 4 from J; bases not matched to a gene: 9.

This chain links TRBV5-1 with TRBJ2-7; D call uncertain. CDR3 length equals 15 residues. V lost 0 bases, J lost 0 bases, and 10 bases lay in between. The germline V gene has CDR1 SGHRS and CDR2 YFSETQ. The CDR3 nucleotides read TGCGCCAGCAGCTTGGGGCATTCTAGCTCCTACGAGCAGTACTTC. Translating gives CASSLGHSSSYEQYF.

This clone occurred a few times. Other DNA sequences in this specimen translate into the identical CDR3. The genes are TRBV27 and TRBJ1-1; D unclear. The CDR3 contains 14 residues. Trimming stripped 4 bases from V and 0 bases from J, with 9 bases between. Germline CDR1 is MNHEY and CDR2 is SMNVEV (reference sequence). The DNA for the CDR3 is TGTGCCAGCAGTTCTCCGGAGATGAACACTGAAGCTTTCTTT. Translation: CASSSPEMNTEAFF.

This chain links TRBV19 with TRBJ2-7; TRBD2 agrees at 11 bases. Germline loops: CDR1 LNHDA, CDR2 SQIVND (reference sequence). The V gene end was trimmed by 7 bases and the J gene end by 4 bases; junction bases not matched to a gene: 6. The CDR3 spans 14 residues. The CDR3 DNA sequence: TGTGCCAGTAATCCCGGGACTAGCGGTTACGAGCAGTACTTC. It codes for CASNPGTSGYEQYF.

The rearrangement joins TRBV5-1 to TRBJ1-5; tentatively, D is TRBD1 (5 bases). In germline, CDR1 is SGHRS, CDR2 YFSETQ. The CDR3 contains 13 residues. With 2 bases removed from V and 12 bases from J, the gap between germline ends came to 15 bases. CDR3 region: CASSLSSTDHQHF. As DNA, the CDR3 is TGCGCCAGCAGCTTAAGTTCGACAGACCACCAGCATTTT.

The rearrangement links TRBV5-5 to TRBJ1-4; D is unclear. CDR1 SGHKS and CDR2 YYEKEE come from the germline V gene (reference sequence). There are 14 residues in the CDR3. V was pared by 1 base and J by 7 bases, with 11 bases between. This chain's CDR3 is CASSLLTTGEKLFF. The CDR3 coding sequence is TGTGCCAGCAGCTTGCTTACAACGGGTGAAAAACTGTTTTTT.

The chain employs TRBV30 and TRBJ1-4; no clear D. The CDR3 is 13 amino acids. The V gene lost 3 bases and the J gene lost 7 bases, with 12 bases spanning the gap. In germline, CDR1 is GTSNPN, CDR2 SVGIG (reference sequence). The CDR3: CAWRERVGEKLFF. CDR3 in DNA: TGTGCCTGGAGGGAAAGGGTCGGTGAAAAACTGTTTTTT.

V and J are TRBV18 and TRBJ2-2; 8 bases agree with TRBD2. Germline lookup yields CDR1 KGHSH and CDR2 LQKENI. This CDR3 has 17 amino acids. V gave up 1 base and J gave up 0 bases; unmatched junction bases: 4. CDR3 bases: TGTGCCAGCTCACCACAGCTGCGGGGGGCGAACACCGGGGAGCTGTTTTTT. The encoded protein is CASSPQLRGANTGELFF. Based on the CDR3 plus reference TRBV18 and TRBJ2-2, the full variable domain is NAGVMQNPRHLVRRRGQEARLRCSPMKGHSHVYWYRQLPEEGLKFMVYLQKENIIDESGMPKERFSAEFPKEGPSILRIQQVVRGDSAAYFCASSPQLRGANTGELFFGEGSRLTVL.

This rearrangement joins TRBV7-2 to TRBJ2-5, with 10 bases aligning to TRBD2. The CDR3 has 16 amino acids. The germline CDR1 and CDR2 sequences are SGHTA and FQGNSA. V trimming: 0 bases; J trimming: 4 bases; junction bases outside the gene matches: 5. CDR3 DNA sequence: TGTGCCAGCAGCTTAGCGGCTAGCGGGAGTCGAGAGACCCAGTACTTC. Amino acids: CASSLAASGSRETQYF.

This sequence joins TRBV4-1 and TRBJ1-2, with D uncertain. V lost 1 base and J 4 bases, leaving 10 bases between the germline ends. This CDR3 spans 14 amino acids. Germline CDR1 is MGHRA and CDR2 is YSYEKL. The chain's CDR3 is CASSQGVAVYGYTF. CDR3 DNA sequence: TGCGCCAGCAGCCAAGGTGTGGCAGTCTATGGCTACACCTTC.

The chain carries TRBV18 and TRBJ1-1; no definite D call. The CDR3 is 14 amino acids. V was pared by 3 bases and J by 1 base, with 9 bases between. The V gene's germline CDR1 is KGHSH and CDR2 LQKENI. The CDR3 protein is CASSPFRENTEAFF. The CDR3 DNA sequence: TGTGCCAGCTCACCGTTTAGGGAGAACACTGAAGCTTTCTTT.

J is TRBJ2-7 and V is TRBV6-2 or TRBV6-3, with 7 bases matching TRBD1. The CDR3 has 12 amino acids. The junction had 0 bases not matched to a gene; V was cut back by 5 bases and J by 2 bases. Looked up from germline, CDR1 is MNHEY and CDR2 is SVGEGT. The CDR3 bases are TGTGCCAGCAGTGGGACAGCCTACGAGCAGTACTTC. It translates to CASSGTAYEQYF.

A single count supports this clone. The V gene is TRBV30, the J gene TRBJ1-6; D might be TRBD1 (6 bases). Germline V CDR1 and CDR2: GTSNPN, SVGIG (reference sequence). V was trimmed by 0 bases and J by 6 bases, leaving 12 bases between them. The CDR3 is 15 residues long. CDR3 sequence reads: CAWSVEARGNSPLHF. The DNA for the CDR3 is TGTGCCTGGAGTGTAGAAGCCAGGGGTAATTCACCCCTCCACTTT.

This clone is a singleton in its sample. This rearrangement joins TRBV6-5 to TRBJ2-7; D not certain. CDR3 length: 14 amino acids. The V and J ends lost 0 bases and 2 bases respectively, with 8 bases between them. Germline V lookup: CDR1 MNHEY, CDR2 SVGAGI. CDR3: CASSYSRVTYEQYF. In nucleotides, the CDR3 is TGTGCCAGCAGTTACTCTAGGGTAACCTACGAGCAGTACTTC.